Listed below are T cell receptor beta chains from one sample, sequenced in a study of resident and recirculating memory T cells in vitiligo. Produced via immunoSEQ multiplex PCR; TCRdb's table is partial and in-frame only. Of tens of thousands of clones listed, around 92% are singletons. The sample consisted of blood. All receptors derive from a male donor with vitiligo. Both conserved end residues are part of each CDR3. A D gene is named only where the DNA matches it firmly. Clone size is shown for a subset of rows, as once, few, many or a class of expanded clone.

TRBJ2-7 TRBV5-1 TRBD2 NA CASSLAASGNSYEQYF TGCGCCAGCAGCTTGGCGGCTAGCGGGAATTCCTACGAGCAGTACTTC
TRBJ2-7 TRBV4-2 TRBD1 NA CASSQDLGDRGREQYF TGTGCCAGCAGCCAAGATCTAGGGGACAGGGGGCGCGAGCAGTACTTC
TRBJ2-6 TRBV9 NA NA CASSTQGPGANVLTF TGTGCCAGCAGCACCCAGGGGCCTGGGGCCAACGTCCTGACTTTC
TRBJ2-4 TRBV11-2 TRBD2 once CASRTIAGGLTKNIQYF TGTGCCAGCAGGACTATAGCGGGAGGGCTCACCAAAAACATTCAGTACTTC
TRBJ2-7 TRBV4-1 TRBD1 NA CASTLTQGSSYEQYF TGCGCCAGCACCTTAACACAGGGGAGCTCCTACGAGCAGTACTTC
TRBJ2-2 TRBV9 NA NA CASSPGSNTGELFF TGTGCCAGCAGCCCCGGTTCGAACACCGGGGAGCTGTTTTTT
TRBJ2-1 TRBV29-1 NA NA CSVDEGTNEQFF TGCAGCGTTGATGAGGGTACCAATGAGCAGTTCTTC
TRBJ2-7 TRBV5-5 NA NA CASRRASGQGSYEQYF TGTGCCAGCAGACGGGCTTCGGGGCAGGGGTCCTACGAGCAGTACTTC
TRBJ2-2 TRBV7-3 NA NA CASSPQRGSGELFF TGTGCCAGCAGCCCCCAACGAGGGTCCGGGGAGCTGTTTTTT
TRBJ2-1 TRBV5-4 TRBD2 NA CASSFFTGTSDYNEQFF TGTGCCAGCAGCTTTTTCACCGGGACTAGCGACTACAATGAGCAGTTCTTC
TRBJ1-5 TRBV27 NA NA CASSLLFRGGAIQPQHF TGTGCCAGCAGTTTATTATTTCGCGGGGGGGCGATTCAGCCCCAGCATTTT
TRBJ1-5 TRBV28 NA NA CASIQGSQPQHF TGTGCCAGCATTCAGGGAAGTCAGCCCCAGCATTTT
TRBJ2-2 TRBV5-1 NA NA CASSRVGGTNTGELFF TGCGCCAGCTCCAGGGTCGGGGGAACGAACACCGGGGAGCTGTTTTTT
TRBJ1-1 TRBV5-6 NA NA CASSLFEGNTEAFF TGTGCCAGCAGCTTGTTTGAGGGGAACACTGAAGCTTTCTTT
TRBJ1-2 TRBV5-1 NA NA CASSLAGDQAQGYTF TGCGCCAGCAGCTTGGCGGGGGATCAGGCACAGGGCTACACCTTC
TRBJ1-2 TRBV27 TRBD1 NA CASSPTTAGQANYGYTF TGTGCCAGCAGCCCCACCACCGCCGGACAGGCAAACTATGGCTACACCTTC
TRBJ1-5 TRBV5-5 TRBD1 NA CASSFWDRDNQPQHF TGTGCCAGCAGCTTCTGGGACAGGGATAATCAGCCCCAGCATTTT
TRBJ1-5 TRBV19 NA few CASSPSRGPQHF TGTGCCAGTAGTCCGAGTAGGGGACCCCAGCATTTT
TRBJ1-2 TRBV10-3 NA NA CAISAENYGYTF TGTGCCATCAGTGCAGAAAACTATGGCTACACCTTC
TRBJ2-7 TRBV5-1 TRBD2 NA CASSLGDRGLAGSDEQYF TGCGCCAGCAGCTTGGGCGACAGAGGACTAGCGGGATCTGACGAGCAGTACTTC
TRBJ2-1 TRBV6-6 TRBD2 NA CASSLLGGRSLDEQFF TGTGCCAGCAGCCTCCTAGGCGGGAGAAGTTTGGATGAGCAGTTCTTC
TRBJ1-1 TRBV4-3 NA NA CASSQDTGNTEAFF TGCGCCAGCAGCCAAGATACGGGGAACACTGAAGCTTTCTTT
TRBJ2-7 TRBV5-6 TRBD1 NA CASSFGTALSYEQYF TGTGCCAGCAGCTTCGGGACAGCTCTATCCTACGAGCAGTACTTC
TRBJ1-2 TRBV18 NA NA CASSNPGTEGNYGYTF TGTGCCAGCTCAAATCCCGGGACGGAGGGTAACTATGGCTACACCTTC
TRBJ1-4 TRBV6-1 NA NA CASSDRRGGKLFF TGTGCCAGCAGTGATCGTAGGGGGGGAAAACTGTTTTTT
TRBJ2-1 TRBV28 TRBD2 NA CASSFLGLPYNEQFF TGTGCCAGCAGTTTTTTGGGACTACCCTACAATGAGCAGTTCTTC
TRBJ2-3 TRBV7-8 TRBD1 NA CASSYGTGTSTDTQYF TGTGCCAGCAGCTACGGGACAGGAACAAGCACAGATACGCAGTATTTT
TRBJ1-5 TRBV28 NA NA CASSSLRGPRGPQHF TGTGCCAGCAGTTCCCTCAGGGGTCCCAGAGGGCCCCAGCATTTT
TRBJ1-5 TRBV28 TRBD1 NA CASSPLGGDSSNQPQHF TGTGCCAGCAGTCCCCTAGGTGGGGACAGTAGCAATCAGCCCCAGCATTTT
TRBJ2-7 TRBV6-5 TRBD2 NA CASSYGTSSYEQYF TGTGCCAGCAGTTACGGGACTAGCTCCTACGAGCAGTACTTC
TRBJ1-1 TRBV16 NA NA CASSQSDRVLGGEAFF TGTGCCAGCAGCCAATCGGATAGGGTACTAGGGGGTGAAGCTTTCTTT
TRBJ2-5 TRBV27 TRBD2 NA CASSPGLAGRMETQYF TGTGCCAGCTCCCCGGGACTAGCGGGACGGATGGAGACCCAGTACTTC
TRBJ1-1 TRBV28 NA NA CASSGAGPGNTEAFF TGTGCCAGCAGTGGTGCGGGACCCGGCAACACTGAAGCTTTCTTT
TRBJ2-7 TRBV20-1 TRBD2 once CSVAGTYEQYF TGCAGTGTAGCGGGGACCTACGAGCAGTACTTC
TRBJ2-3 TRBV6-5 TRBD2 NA CASREAGAPITQYF TGTGCCAGCAGAGAAGCGGGAGCCCCTATTACGCAGTATTTT
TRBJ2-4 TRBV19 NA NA CASADSQAKNIQYF TGTGCCAGTGCTGACAGTCAGGCCAAAAACATTCAGTACTTC
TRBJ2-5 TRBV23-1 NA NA CASSLPTTGRQETQYF TGCGCCAGCAGTCTACCAACGACAGGCCGCCAAGAGACCCAGTACTTC
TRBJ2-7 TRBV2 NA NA CASSADSSLPYEQYF TGTGCCAGCAGTGCCGACAGTTCCCTACCCTACGAGCAGTACTTC
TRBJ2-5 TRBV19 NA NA CASSIEPFQETQYF TGTGCCAGTAGTATTGAGCCGTTCCAAGAGACCCAGTACTTC
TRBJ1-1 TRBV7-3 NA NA CASSSSGVNTEAFF TGTGCCAGCAGCTCGTCAGGGGTAAACACTGAAGCTTTCTTT